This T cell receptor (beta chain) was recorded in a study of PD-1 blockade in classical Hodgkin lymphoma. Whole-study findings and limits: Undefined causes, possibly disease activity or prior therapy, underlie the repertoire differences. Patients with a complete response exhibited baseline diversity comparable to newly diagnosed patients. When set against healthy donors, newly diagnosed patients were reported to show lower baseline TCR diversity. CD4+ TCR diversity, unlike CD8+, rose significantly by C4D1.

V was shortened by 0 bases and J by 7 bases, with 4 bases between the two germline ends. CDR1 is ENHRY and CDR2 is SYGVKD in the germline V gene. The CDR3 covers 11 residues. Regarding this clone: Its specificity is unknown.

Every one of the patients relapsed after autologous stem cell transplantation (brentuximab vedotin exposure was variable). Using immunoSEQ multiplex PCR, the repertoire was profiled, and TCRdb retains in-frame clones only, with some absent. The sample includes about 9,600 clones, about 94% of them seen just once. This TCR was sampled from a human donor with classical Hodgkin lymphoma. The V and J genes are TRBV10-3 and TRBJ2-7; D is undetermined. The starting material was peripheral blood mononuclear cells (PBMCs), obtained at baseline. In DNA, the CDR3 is TGTGCCATCAGTGAGTCGTGGGAGCAGTACTTC. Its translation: CAISESWEQYF.